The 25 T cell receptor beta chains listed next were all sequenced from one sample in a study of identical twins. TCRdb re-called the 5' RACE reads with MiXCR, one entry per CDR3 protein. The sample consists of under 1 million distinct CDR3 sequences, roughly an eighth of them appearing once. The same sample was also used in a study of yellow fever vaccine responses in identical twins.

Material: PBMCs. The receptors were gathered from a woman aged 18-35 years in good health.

For the CDR3, the DNA is TGTGCCAGCAGCCCGGGTGGGTTGTACAATGAGCAGTTCTTC. Translation gives CASSPGGLYNEQFF. V gene TRBV28 combines with J gene TRBJ2-1, with no clear D. V lost 6 bases and J 4 bases, leaving 13 bases between the germline ends. This CDR3 comprises 14 residues. The V gene's germline CDR1 is MDHEN and CDR2 SYDVKM.

CDR3 residues: CASSGQGTGPSYNEQFF. The DNA of the CDR3 is TGTGCCAGCAGCGGTCAGGGTACGGGACCCTCCTACAATGAGCAGTTCTTC. This chain uses TRBV27 with TRBJ2-1, with D tentatively TRBD1 or TRBD2 (5 bases each). This CDR3 region has 17 residues. Germline CDR1 and CDR2: MNHEY and SMNVEV (reference sequence). Deletions cut 6 bases from V and 0 bases from J, with 18 bases between.

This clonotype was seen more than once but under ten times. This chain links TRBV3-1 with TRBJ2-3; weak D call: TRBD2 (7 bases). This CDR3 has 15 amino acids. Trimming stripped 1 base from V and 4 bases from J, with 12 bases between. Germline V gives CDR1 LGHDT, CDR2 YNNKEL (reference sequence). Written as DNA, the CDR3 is TGTGCCAGCAGCCAAGTAGGGGGGGCCGCAGATACGCAGTATTTT. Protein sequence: CASSQVGGAADTQYF.

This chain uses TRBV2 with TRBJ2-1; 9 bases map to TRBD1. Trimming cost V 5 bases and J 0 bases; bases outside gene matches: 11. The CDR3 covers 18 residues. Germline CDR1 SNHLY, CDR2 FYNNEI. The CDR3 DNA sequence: TGTGCCAGCAGTTTAGAACGTCTGGGACAGGGCTCCTACAATGAGCAGTTCTTC. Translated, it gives CASSLERLGQGSYNEQFF.

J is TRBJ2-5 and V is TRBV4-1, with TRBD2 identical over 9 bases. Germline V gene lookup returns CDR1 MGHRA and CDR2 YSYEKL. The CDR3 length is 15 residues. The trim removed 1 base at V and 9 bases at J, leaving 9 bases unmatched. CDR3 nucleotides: TGCGCCAGCAGCCAAGGACTAGCGGCCTCCAGAGCCCAGTACTTC. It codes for CASSQGLAASRAQYF.

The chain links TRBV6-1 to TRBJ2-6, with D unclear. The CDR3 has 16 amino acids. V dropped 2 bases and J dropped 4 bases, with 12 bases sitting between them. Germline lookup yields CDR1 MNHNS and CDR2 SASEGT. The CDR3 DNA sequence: TGTGCCAGCAGTGAAATGTCTGGTACAGGGGCCAACGTCCTGACTTTC. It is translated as CASSEMSGTGANVLTF.

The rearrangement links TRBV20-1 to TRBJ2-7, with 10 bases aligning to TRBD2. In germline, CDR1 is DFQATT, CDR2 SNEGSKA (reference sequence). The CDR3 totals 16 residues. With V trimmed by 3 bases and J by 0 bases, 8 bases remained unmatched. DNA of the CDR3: TGCAGTGCTAGCGGGGGTAGCGGGAGGTCCTCCTACGAGCAGTACTTC. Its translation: CSASGGSGRSSYEQYF.

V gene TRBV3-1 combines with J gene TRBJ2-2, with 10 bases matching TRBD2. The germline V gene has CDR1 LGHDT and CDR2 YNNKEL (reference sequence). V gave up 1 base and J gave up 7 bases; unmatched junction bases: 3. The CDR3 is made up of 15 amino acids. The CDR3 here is CASSQGSGRIGELFF. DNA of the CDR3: TGTGCCAGCAGCCAAGGTAGCGGGAGGATCGGGGAGCTGTTTTTT.

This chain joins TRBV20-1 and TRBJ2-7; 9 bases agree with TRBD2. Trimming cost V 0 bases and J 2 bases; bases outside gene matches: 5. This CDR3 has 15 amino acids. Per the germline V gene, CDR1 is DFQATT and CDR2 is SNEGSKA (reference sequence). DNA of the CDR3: TGCAGTGCTAGAGAACAAGCGGGAGGCGCCTACGAGCAGTACTTC. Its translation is CSAREQAGGAYEQYF.

Written as DNA, the CDR3 is TGTGCCAGCAGTTTATCCGGTTTACAGGGCATGAATACGCAGTATTTT. It is translated as CASSLSGLQGMNTQYF. The chain links TRBV27 to TRBJ2-3, with D perhaps matching TRBD1 (6 bases). This CDR3 spans 16 amino acids. Germline CDR1 is MNHEY and CDR2 is SMNVEV (reference sequence). The ends were cut back, 0 bases at V and 7 bases at J, with 17 bases in the middle.

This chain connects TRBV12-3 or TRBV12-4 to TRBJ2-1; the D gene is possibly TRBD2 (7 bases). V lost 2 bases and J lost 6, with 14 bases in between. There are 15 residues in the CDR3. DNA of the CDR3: TGTGCCAGCAGTTTACTCATGGGGGGGCTCAATGAGCAGTTCTTC. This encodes CASSLLMGGLNEQFF.

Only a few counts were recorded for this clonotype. The CDR3 DNA follows: TGTGCCGGAGGGACAGGACCCACCGGGGAGCTGTTTTTT. This encodes CAGGTGPTGELFF. The chain couples TRBV11-2 to TRBJ2-2; 8 bases match TRBD1. The CDR3 totals 13 residues. CDR1 is SGHAT and CDR2 is FQNNGV in the germline V gene. V lost 11 bases, J lost 4 bases, and 6 bases stayed unmatched.

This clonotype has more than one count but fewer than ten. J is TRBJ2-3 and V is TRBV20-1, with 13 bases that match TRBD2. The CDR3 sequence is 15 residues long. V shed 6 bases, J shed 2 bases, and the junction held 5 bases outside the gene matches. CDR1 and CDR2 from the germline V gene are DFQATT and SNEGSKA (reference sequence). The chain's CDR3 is CSAPGLAGVTDTQYF. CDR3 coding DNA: TGCAGTGCCCCAGGACTAGCGGGAGTCACAGATACGCAGTATTTT.

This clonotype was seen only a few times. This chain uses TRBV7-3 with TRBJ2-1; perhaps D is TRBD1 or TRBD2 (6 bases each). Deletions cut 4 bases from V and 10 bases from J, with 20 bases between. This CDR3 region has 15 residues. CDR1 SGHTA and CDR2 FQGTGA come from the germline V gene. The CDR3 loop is CASSWLKQGRGEQFF. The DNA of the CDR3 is TGTGCCAGCAGCTGGTTAAAACAGGGTCGGGGGGAGCAGTTCTTC.

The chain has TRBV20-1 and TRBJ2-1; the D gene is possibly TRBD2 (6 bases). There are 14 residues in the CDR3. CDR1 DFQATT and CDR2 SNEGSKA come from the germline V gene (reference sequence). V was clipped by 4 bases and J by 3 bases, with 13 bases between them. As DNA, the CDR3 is TGCAGTGCTAAACCCCTCGGGGGCTACAATGAGCAGTTCTTC. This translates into CSAKPLGGYNEQFF.

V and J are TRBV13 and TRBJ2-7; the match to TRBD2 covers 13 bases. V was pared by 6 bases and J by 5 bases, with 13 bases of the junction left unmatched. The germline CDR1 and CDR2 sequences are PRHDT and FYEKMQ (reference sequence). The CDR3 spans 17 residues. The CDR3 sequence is CASSTGLAGVPVHEQYF. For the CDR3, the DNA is TGTGCCAGCAGTACTGGACTAGCGGGAGTACCCGTCCACGAGCAGTACTTC.

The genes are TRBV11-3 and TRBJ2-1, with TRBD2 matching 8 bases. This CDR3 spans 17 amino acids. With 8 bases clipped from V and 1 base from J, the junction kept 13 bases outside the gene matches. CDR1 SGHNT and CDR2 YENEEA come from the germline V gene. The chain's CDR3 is CASSIRGTGGSYNEQFF. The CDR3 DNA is TGTGCCAGCTCAATCAGGGGAACGGGAGGGTCCTACAATGAGCAGTTCTTC.

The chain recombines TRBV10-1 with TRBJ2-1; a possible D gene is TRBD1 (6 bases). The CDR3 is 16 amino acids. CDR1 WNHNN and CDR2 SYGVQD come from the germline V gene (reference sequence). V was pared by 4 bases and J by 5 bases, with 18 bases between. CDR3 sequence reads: CASSARRQGHNNEQFF. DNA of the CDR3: TGCGCCAGCAGTGCCCGGCGTCAGGGGCACAACAATGAGCAGTTCTTC.

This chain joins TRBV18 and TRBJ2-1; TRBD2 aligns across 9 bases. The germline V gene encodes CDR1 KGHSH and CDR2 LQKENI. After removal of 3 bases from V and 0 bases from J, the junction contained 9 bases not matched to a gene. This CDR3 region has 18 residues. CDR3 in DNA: TGTGCCAGCTCACCCCTCGTTTCAGCGGGAGGCTCCTACAATGAGCAGTTCTTC. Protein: CASSPLVSAGGSYNEQFF.

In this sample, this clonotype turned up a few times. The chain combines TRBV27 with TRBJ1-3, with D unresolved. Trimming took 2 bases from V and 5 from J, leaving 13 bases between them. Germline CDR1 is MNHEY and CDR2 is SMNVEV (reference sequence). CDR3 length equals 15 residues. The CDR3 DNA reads TGTGCCAGCAGTTTAGGGCCGTCGAGTCGAAACACCATATATTTT. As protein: CASSLGPSSRNTIYF.

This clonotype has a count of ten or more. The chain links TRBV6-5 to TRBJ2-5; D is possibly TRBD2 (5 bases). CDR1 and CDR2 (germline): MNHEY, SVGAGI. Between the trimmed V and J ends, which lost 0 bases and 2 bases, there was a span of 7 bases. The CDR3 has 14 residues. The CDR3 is CASSYSPGQETQYF. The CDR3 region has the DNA TGTGCCAGCAGTTACTCCCCGGGACAAGAGACCCAGTACTTC.

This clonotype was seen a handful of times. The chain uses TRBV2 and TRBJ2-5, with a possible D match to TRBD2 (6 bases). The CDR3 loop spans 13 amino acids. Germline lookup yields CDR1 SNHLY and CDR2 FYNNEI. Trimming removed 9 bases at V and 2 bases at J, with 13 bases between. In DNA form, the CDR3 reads TGTGCCAGATCGGAGGGCAGACAAGAGACCCAGTACTTC. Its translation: CARSEGRQETQYF.

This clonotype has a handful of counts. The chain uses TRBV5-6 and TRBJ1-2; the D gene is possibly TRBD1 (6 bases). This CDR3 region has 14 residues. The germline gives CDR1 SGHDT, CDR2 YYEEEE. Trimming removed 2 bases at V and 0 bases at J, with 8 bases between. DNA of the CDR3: TGTGCCAGCAGCTTCCCAGGGGCTAACTATGGCTACACCTTC. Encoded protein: CASSFPGANYGYTF.

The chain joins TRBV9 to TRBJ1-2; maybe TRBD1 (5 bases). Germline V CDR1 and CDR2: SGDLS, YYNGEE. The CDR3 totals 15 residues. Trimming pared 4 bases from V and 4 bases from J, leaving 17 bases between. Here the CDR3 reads CASSTDLGTSYGYTF. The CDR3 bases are TGTGCCAGCAGCACAGACCTAGGGACTTCCTATGGCTACACCTTC.

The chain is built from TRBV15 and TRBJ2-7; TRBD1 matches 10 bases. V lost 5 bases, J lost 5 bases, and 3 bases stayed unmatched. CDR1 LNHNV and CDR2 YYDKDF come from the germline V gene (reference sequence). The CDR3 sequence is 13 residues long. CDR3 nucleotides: TGTGCCACCAGCTCTGGGACAGGGGACGAGCAGTACTTC. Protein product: CATSSGTGDEQYF.